These 14 T cell receptor beta chains originate from one sample sequenced in a study of T cells expressing NK-cell markers. One entry per CDR3 protein, without DNA, is what TCRdb gives after re-calling the 5' RACE reads. The specimen's table records 400,000 to 550,000 distinct CDR3 sequences. The sequencing input was blood T cells: a sorted CD56 or NKG2C T cell subset, CD4+ or CD8+ T cells, or bulk PBMC T cells (not recorded which). The receptors originated from a woman between 18 and 75 years old in good health.

The chain links TRBV6-5 to TRBJ2-2; TCRdb's D call of TRBD2 is untestable without DNA. This CDR3 comprises 18 residues. Germline V CDR1 and CDR2: MNHEY, SVGAGI. CDR3: CASSYSRASGGADGELFF.

The chain recombines TRBV28 with TRBJ2-1; absent DNA, TCRdb's TRBD2 call cannot be checked. The CDR3 length is 16 residues. Germline V gene lookup returns CDR1 MDHEN and CDR2 SYDVKM. The CDR3 protein is CASSSWTSGTYNEQFF.

The chain recombines TRBV4-2 with TRBJ1-1; no DNA is available, so the TRBD1 call from TCRdb remains unchecked. The CDR3 length is 14 residues. Germline V gene sequence: CDR1 LGHNA, CDR2 YNFKEQ. Here the CDR3 reads CASRGALMNTEAFF.

The chain employs TRBV20-1 and TRBJ2-1; no DNA is available, so the TRBD2 call from TCRdb remains unchecked. The CDR3 loop spans 13 amino acids. Germline loops: CDR1 DFQATT, CDR2 SNEGSKA (reference sequence). This CDR3 is CSALRLPYNEQFF.

The chain combines TRBV27 with TRBJ1-1; TCRdb returns TRBD1, unconfirmable since there is no DNA. CDR3 length: 14 residues. Germline loops: CDR1 MNHEY, CDR2 SMNVEV (reference sequence). The CDR3 here is CASSGTGPGTEAFF.

This chain uses TRBV20-1 with TRBJ2-7. This CDR3 comprises 13 residues. In germline, CDR1 is DFQATT, CDR2 SNEGSKA (reference sequence). The CDR3 here is CSALSSSSYEQYF.

V gene TRBV6-1 combines with J gene TRBJ2-3. Per the germline V gene, CDR1 is MNHNS and CDR2 is SASEGT. CDR3 length: 13 amino acids. CDR3: CASDGVFGDTQYF.

V is TRBV28 and J is TRBJ2-1. Germline assignment: CDR1 MDHEN and CDR2 SYDVKM. The CDR3 extends over 12 amino acids. CDR3 in amino acids: CASSFSSGEQFF.

This chain uses TRBV10-3 with TRBJ2-1. The CDR3 has 16 residues. The germline V gene has CDR1 ENHRY and CDR2 SYGVKD. CDR3 in amino acids: CAISDTWREGLDEQFF.

The chain has TRBV7-2 and TRBJ2-1; TCRdb lists TRBD2, though no DNA is available to test this call. Germline V gives CDR1 SGHTA, CDR2 FQGNSA. There are 17 residues in the CDR3. CDR3 amino acids: CASSLPAGGGSYNEQFF. The full variable domain, completed using reference TRBV7-2 and TRBJ2-1, is GAGVSQSPSNKVTEKGKDVELRCDPISGHTALYWYRQSLGQGLEFLIYFQGNSAPDKSGLPSDRFSAERTGGSVSTLTIQRTQQEDSAVYLCASSLPAGGGSYNEQFFGPGTRLTVL.

The V and J genes are TRBV7-2 and TRBJ1-2. In germline, CDR1 is SGHTA, CDR2 FQGNSA. This CDR3 has 15 amino acids. CDR3 residues: CASSITVTANYGYTF.

The gene calls are TRBV9 and TRBJ1-2. CDR3 size: 13 residues. Germline V CDR1 and CDR2: SGDLS, YYNGEE. Here the CDR3 reads CASSVGAVGGYTF.

V usage is TRBV12-3 or TRBV12-4 and J usage is TRBJ1-3. This CDR3 spans 11 amino acids. The CDR3 region is CASSLEDSRNF.

The chain joins TRBV14 to TRBJ2-2. Germline V gene sequence: CDR1 SGHDN, CDR2 FVKESK. This CDR3 is built from 13 residues. This CDR3 is CASSQVSAAELFF.